This T cell receptor (beta chain) was recorded in a study of tumor T cells in aggressive B-cell lymphoma. Only a few counts were recorded for this clone. Clones were sequenced by immunoSEQ multiplex PCR, and TCRdb holds only the in-frame ones, with some missing. The sample has 9,000 to 13,000 clones; roughly 91% are singletons. Trimming cost V 6 bases and J 0 bases, with 6 bases left between them. This CDR3 region has 14 residues. Germline CDR1 reads SEHNR; CDR2 reads FQNEAQ (reference sequence). The origin of this receptor is an adult with diffuse large B cell lymphoma. Sequencing was carried out using tumor tissue. The chain carries TRBV7-9 and TRBJ2-6; D gene uncertain. CDR3 sequence reads: CASRTGSGANVLTF. The CDR3 DNA is TGTGCCAGCAGGACTGGCTCTGGGGCCAACGTCCTGACTTTC.